The 5 T cell receptor beta chains listed next were all sequenced from one sample in a study of T cell changes during pregnancy in multiple sclerosis (dated by TCRdb to between 2018 and 2021). The library was produced with the immunoSEQ multiplex PCR assay. TCRdb's version of the immuneACCESS table is confined to in-frame rearrangements and falls short of the full clone set. An unresolved V gene accounts for under half of the shortfall where checked; the remainder is of unknown origin. Here the sample has 30,000 to 40,000 clones; around 93% occur a single time. The top ten clones comprise around 0.5% of the sample. The sample consisted of CD4+ T cells from peripheral blood mononuclear cells, taken in the third trimester of pregnancy. The receptors come from a female donor in good health, enrolled as a control in a pregnancy study.

The rearrangement joins TRBV25-1 to TRBJ2-3; D is possibly TRBD2 (5 bases). With 5 bases removed from V and 2 bases from J, the gap between germline ends came to 20 bases. Per germline, CDR1 MGHDK and CDR2 SYGVNS. This CDR3 has 17 amino acids. The CDR3 DNA reads as TGTGCCAGCAGTAAAAGACGGCTAGCTTCCCCCACAGATACGCAGTATTTT. Translation gives CASSKRRLASPTDTQYF. The full variable domain, its missing parts supplied by reference TRBV25-1 and TRBJ2-3, is EADIYQTPRYLVIGTGKKITLECSQTMGHDKMYWYQQDPGMELHLIHYSYGVNSTEKGDLSSESTVSRIRTEHFPLTLESARPSHTSQYLCASSKRRLASPTDTQYFGPGTRLTVL.

CDR3 nucleotide sequence: TGTGCCAGCAGCTTGGGGGGACTAGCGGCTAACAATGAGCAGTTCTTC. Translated: CASSLGGLAANNEQFF. The gene calls are TRBV5-4 and TRBJ2-1; TRBD2 agrees at 11 bases. This CDR3 is built from 16 residues. Germline V lookup: CDR1 SGHNT, CDR2 YYREEE (reference sequence). The J segment lost 5 bases and the V segment lost 0 bases, leaving 4 bases of the junction unmatched. Variable domain in full (rest from reference TRBV5-4 and TRBJ2-1): ETGVTQSPTHLIKTRGQQVTLRCSSQSGHNTVSWYQQALGQGPQFIFQYYREEENGRGNFPPRFSGLQFPNYSSELNVNALELDDSALYLCASSLGGLAANNEQFFGPGTRLTVL.

About this clone itself: One junction end does not reproduce the germline sequence, and a read error may be involved. The chain links TRBV7-9 to TRBJ2-1; TRBD2 is a possible D gene (5 bases). The length of the CDR3 is 16 residues. Germline-derived CDR1 and CDR2 are SEHNR and FQNEAQ (reference sequence). DNA of the CDR3: TGTGCCAGCAGCCTAGCATCCGCGGTGGCCTACAATGAGCAGTTCTTC. It translates to CASSLASAVAYNEQFF.

This chain joins TRBV18 and TRBJ2-2, with TRBD1 matching 11 bases. In germline, CDR1 is KGHSH, CDR2 LQKENI. The length of the CDR3 is 16 residues. The J segment lost 4 bases and the V segment lost 3 bases, leaving 4 bases of the junction unmatched. CDR3 nucleotide sequence: TGTGCCAGCTCACCGTTGGGACAGGGGGGCACCGGGGAGCTGTTTTTT. Protein: CASSPLGQGGTGELFF.

The rearrangement joins TRBV11-2 to TRBJ2-7; TRBD1 is a possible D gene (5 bases). The CDR3 runs 15 residues. Germline CDR1 and CDR2: SGHAT and FQNNGV. V lost 0 bases to trimming and J lost 3 bases, with 12 bases between them. The CDR3 loop reads CASSLDTGQIYEQYF. The DNA of the CDR3 is TGTGCCAGCAGCTTAGATACTGGACAAATCTACGAGCAGTACTTC.